The next 10 T cell receptor beta chains were all read from a single sample in a study of cytomegalovirus exposure and HLA in healthy donors. Here immunoSEQ multiplex PCR was the method, and the copy in TCRdb shows in-frame clones only, minus some. In the table there are about 160,000 clones, 70% to 90% of which are singletons. The sequencing sample was made of PBMCs. These TCRs come from a young man in good health and CMV-seronegative.

V is TRBV27 and J is TRBJ1-5, with D perhaps TRBD1 (6 bases). Trimming stripped 4 bases from V and 6 bases from J, with 13 bases between. Germline V gene lookup returns CDR1 MNHEY and CDR2 SMNVEV (reference sequence). The CDR3 sequence is 14 residues long. CDR3 in amino acids: CASSSQGQGQPQHF. For the CDR3, the DNA is TGTGCCAGCAGTTCACAGGGACAAGGTCAGCCCCAGCATTTT.

This chain joins TRBV27 and TRBJ1-1, with TRBD1 matching over 8 bases. V lost 2 bases and J lost 5; bases outside the gene matches: 4. CDR1 is MNHEY, CDR2 SMNVEV, per germline (reference sequence). There are 14 residues in the CDR3. This CDR3 reads CASSLHRGETEAFF. In DNA form, the CDR3 reads TGTGCCAGCAGTTTACACAGGGGGGAAACTGAAGCTTTCTTT.

V and J are TRBV2 and TRBJ2-3; TRBD1 matches at 7 bases. The CDR3 is 14 amino acids. The V gene end was trimmed by 6 bases and the J gene end by 1 base; junction bases not matched to a gene: 4. Germline V lookup: CDR1 SNHLY, CDR2 FYNNEI. The CDR3 protein is CASRIQGRTDTQYF. The DNA of the CDR3 is TGTGCCAGCAGAATACAGGGGCGCACAGATACGCAGTATTTT.

The V call is TRBV2, the J call TRBJ1-3; D is undetermined. The germline V gene has CDR1 SNHLY and CDR2 FYNNEI. Trimming cost V 3 bases and J 2 bases, with 11 bases left between them. This CDR3 contains 15 residues. The CDR3 DNA reads TGTGCCAGCAGTGACAGTCAAGATACTGGAAACACCATATATTTT. This gives the protein CASSDSQDTGNTIYF.

This clone was picked up a small number of times. The rearrangement uses TRBV27 and TRBJ2-7, with D hard to call. Per germline, CDR1 MNHEY and CDR2 SMNVEV (reference sequence). With 7 bases removed from V and 2 bases from J, the gap between germline ends came to 12 bases. This CDR3 has 13 amino acids. CDR3 loop: CASTSPETYEQYV. In nucleotides, the CDR3 is TGTGCCAGCACATCCCCGGAGACCTACGAGCAGTACGTC.

This clone was seen only a few times. The V call is TRBV14, the J call TRBJ1-2, with TRBD1 matching 8 bases. The CDR3 totals 13 residues. V gave up 4 bases and J gave up 6 bases; unmatched junction bases: 4. Germline V CDR1 and CDR2: SGHDN, FVKESK. CDR3 nucleotide sequence: TGTGCCAGCAGCCTCTGGACAGGGAATGGCTACACCTTC. This translates into CASSLWTGNGYTF.

This clone was counted a single time. This sequence joins TRBV5-1 and TRBJ1-3; possible D gene TRBD1, 6 bases. Trimming cost V 4 bases and J 4 bases, with 27 bases left between them. CDR1 and CDR2 from the germline V gene are SGHRS and YFSETQ. CDR3 length: 19 amino acids. CDR3 loop: CASSEASGTNPRWGNTIYF. The CDR3 nucleotides are TGCGCCAGCAGCGAAGCCTCCGGGACAAACCCCAGGTGGGGAAACACCATATATTTT.

The V gene is TRBV5-1, the J gene TRBJ1-1; TRBD1 matches at 9 bases. J gave up 5 bases and V 4 bases, and 6 bases lay outside the gene matches. The CDR3 spans 14 residues. The germline V gene has CDR1 SGHRS and CDR2 YFSETQ. The CDR3 nucleotides are TGCGCCAGCAGCCCTGGGGGGACAGGGACTGAAGCTTTCTTT. This translates into CASSPGGTGTEAFF. The full variable domain, rest sourced from reference TRBV5-1 and TRBJ1-1, is KAGVTQTPRYLIKTRGQQVTLSCSPISGHRSVSWYQQTPGQGLQFLFEYFSETQRNKGNFPGRFSGRQFSNSRSEMNVSTLELGDSALYLCASSPGGTGTEAFFGQGTRLTVV.

The V and J genes are TRBV6-5 and TRBJ1-4; D may be TRBD1 (6 bases). V was trimmed by 2 bases and J by 7 bases, leaving 14 bases between them. This CDR3 is 15 amino acids long. Germline V gene sequence: CDR1 MNHEY, CDR2 SVGAGI. CDR3 sequence reads: CASSYGAGGGEKLFF. The CDR3 DNA reads as TGTGCCAGCAGTTACGGGGCGGGGGGCGGTGAAAAACTGTTTTTT.

CDR3 sequence reads: CASSYALRNSPLHF. The CDR3 DNA follows: TGTGCCAGCAGTTACGCGCTGAGAAATTCACCCCTCCACTTT. The chain recombines TRBV6-5 with TRBJ1-6; no firm D call. This CDR3 has 14 amino acids. CDR1 is MNHEY and CDR2 is SVGAGI in the germline V gene. The ends were cut back, 2 bases at V and 7 bases at J, with 9 bases in the middle.